This T cell receptor beta chain was captured by sequencing in a study of T cell responses to AZD1222 COVID-19 vaccine. Study-level results: Sampling that yielded the repertoires occurred only after the peak T cell response.

The table came from immunoSEQ multiplex PCR; TCRdb's copy has only in-frame clones and leaves some out. The sample shows around 100,000 clones, 80% to 95% of them seen only once. The CDR3 runs 11 residues. Germline V lookup: CDR1 SGHDT, CDR2 YYEEEE. The V end lost 3 bases, the J end lost 7 bases, and 7 bases lay between the germline ends. Remarks on this clone: Its specificity is not known.

This specimen consisted of peripheral blood, obtained on day 0 of AZD1222 vaccination. The source is an adult in good health. The V and J genes are TRBV5-6 and TRBJ1-2; D gene unclear. The CDR3, as DNA: TGTGCCAGCAGCTGGGGTAGTGGCTACACCTTC. Protein product: CASSWGSGYTF.